The T cell receptor (beta chain) under discussion was sequenced for a study of T cells after yellow fever vaccination. TCRdb reprocessed the 5' RACE reads with MiXCR, giving one entry per CDR3 protein. The data contain more than 110,000 distinct CDR3 sequences, 6.6% of them singletons. At least ten counts were recorded for this clonotype. Antigen: not known. Germline assignment: CDR1 SGHKS and CDR2 YYEKEE (reference sequence). The CDR3 covers 17 residues. The V and J ends lost 0 bases and 0 bases respectively, with 12 bases between them. The study's findings and limits: Most primary-vaccination clones reappeared after the booster (approximately 95% CD4, around 88% CD8).

This sequence originates from a man aged 30 to 39 who received the YFV17D yellow fever vaccine. The material was CD4+ T cells sorted from PBMCs, obtained 10 days after the yellow fever booster vaccination. V and J are TRBV5-5 and TRBJ2-2; no clear D. The CDR3 spells CASSLAVGAPNTGELFF. DNA for the CDR3: TGTGCCAGCAGCTTGGCCGTTGGAGCTCCGAACACCGGGGAGCTGTTTTTT.